This TCR beta chain is drawn from a study of blood T cell repertoires in COVID-19 (dated by TCRdb to about 2020). Study-wide context: Samples from collaborators originated in the United States, Italy and Spain and spanned both the acute and convalescent phases of COVID-19. The prospective study material was composed of cDNA or gDNA derived from T cells, B-cell-depleted T cells, or PBMCs. The sample metadata nearly always contained a de-identified subject ID, COVID-19 status, age in years and sex. Deeply sampled blood TCRbeta repertoires from subjects exposed to, actively infected with, or recovered from COVID-19 were included in the dataset. The repertoires were made available in a free public database intended to serve as a resource for research on the immune response to SARS-CoV-2. HLA class I and class II types, where available, came from metadata supplied by the sample provider rather than from assay-based typing. The samples were drawn from the first 160 participants of the ongoing ImmuneRACE study and from some 1,300 subjects provided by 6 global collaborators. Here is what the overall study found, with its caveats: How much clinical and demographic metadata was included differed by source and by participant, and the metadata was provided uncurated.

TCRbeta CDR3 regions were amplified from genomic DNA using the immunoSEQ Assay, a bias-controlled multiplex PCR. The authors' analysis ran thus. Nucleated cell counts per sample were estimated from amplification of reference gene primers within the assay. To quantify the absolute abundance of each unique TCRbeta CDR3 rearrangement, sequence reads were collapsed and filtered. For each sample, productive Simpson clonality was calculated as the square root of Simpson's diversity index over productive rearrangements. Not all clones reach the TCRdb copy of this immuneACCESS table, which keeps in-frame sequences only. Checked studies attribute under half of the gap to unresolved V genes and leave the rest unexplained. D and trimming were read from the DNA, whereas the V and J calls and clone size are those reported in that table. This sample lists a few hundred thousand clones; roughly 89% were detected once. The top ten clonotypes cover approximately 4.5% of the sample.

Enrolling through a virtual design, the prospective study's participants ranged in age from roughly 18 to 90 years and lived across roughly 24 United States geographic areas. To assign participants to cohorts, the prospective study relied on clinical history that participants themselves reported in a screening survey and a study questionnaire. In the prospective study, whole blood, serum and a nasopharyngeal or oropharyngeal swab were collected from each participant by mobile phlebotomists. Participants in the prospective study had the option to provide additional blood draws and questionnaires over a 2-month period. Blood samples from the prospective study were shipped frozen or at room temperature prior to DNA extraction. With respect to this clone: Its target antigen remains unknown. No per-base quality is available; no much larger clone lies one base away.

Reading the germline V gene (reference sequence) gives CDR1 LNHDA and CDR2 SQIVND. CDR3 length: 18 amino acids, cysteine to phenylalanine. Only CDR3 DNA remains: 54 bases, in frame from the first base. Between the V and J ends, shortened by 0 bases and 0 bases respectively, the junction contains 15 bases. Sample: PBMCs or T cells enriched from blood (not recorded which). The receptor's source is a woman younger than 30 with acute COVID-19. The chain is encoded by TRBV19 joined to TRBJ1-5; the D gene assignment is ambiguous. The DNA sequence is as follows: TGTGCCAGTAGTATAGATCTACCGAGTACGTATAGCAATCAGCCCCAGCATTTT. It is translated as CASSIDLPSTYSNQPQHF.